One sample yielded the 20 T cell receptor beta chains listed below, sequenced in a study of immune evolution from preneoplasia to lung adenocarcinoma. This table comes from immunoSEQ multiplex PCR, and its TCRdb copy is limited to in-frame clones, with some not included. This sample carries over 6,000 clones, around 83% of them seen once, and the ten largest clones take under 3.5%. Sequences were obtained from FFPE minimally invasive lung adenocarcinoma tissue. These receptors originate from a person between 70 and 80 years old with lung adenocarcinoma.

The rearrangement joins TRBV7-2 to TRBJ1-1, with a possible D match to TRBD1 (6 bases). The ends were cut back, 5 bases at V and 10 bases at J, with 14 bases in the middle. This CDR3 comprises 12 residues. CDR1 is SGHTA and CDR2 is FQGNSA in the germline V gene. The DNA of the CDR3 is TGTGCCAGCAGCCCCCGGACAGAGACAGCTTTCTTT. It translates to CASSPRTETAFF.

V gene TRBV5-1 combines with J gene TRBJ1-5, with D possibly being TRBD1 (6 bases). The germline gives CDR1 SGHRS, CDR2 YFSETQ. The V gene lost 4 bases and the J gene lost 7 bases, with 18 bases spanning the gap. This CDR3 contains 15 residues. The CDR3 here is CASSPRGGDGQPQHF. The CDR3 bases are TGCGCCAGCAGCCCCCGGGGGGGCGATGGACAGCCCCAGCATTTT. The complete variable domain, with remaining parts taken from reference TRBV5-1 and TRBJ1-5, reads KAGVTQTPRYLIKTRGQQVTLSCSPISGHRSVSWYQQTPGQGLQFLFEYFSETQRNKGNFPGRFSGRQFSNSRSEMNVSTLELGDSALYLCASSPRGGDGQPQHFGDGTRLSIL.

Written as DNA, the CDR3 is TGTGCCAGCAAAAGGACTTTTAGCACAGATACGCAGTATTTT. This sequence encodes CASKRTFSTDTQYF. V gene TRBV2 combines with J gene TRBJ2-3; possible D gene TRBD2, 5 bases. Germline V gives CDR1 SNHLY, CDR2 FYNNEI. This CDR3 contains 14 residues. Trimming removed 7 bases from V and 0 bases from J, with 11 bases in between.

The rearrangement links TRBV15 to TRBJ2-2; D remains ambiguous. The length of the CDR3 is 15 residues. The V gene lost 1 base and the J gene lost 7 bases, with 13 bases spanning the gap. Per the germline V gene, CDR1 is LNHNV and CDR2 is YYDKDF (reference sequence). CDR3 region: CATSRGRFPSGELFF. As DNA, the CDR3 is TGTGCCACCAGCAGAGGAAGATTCCCAAGCGGGGAGCTGTTTTTT. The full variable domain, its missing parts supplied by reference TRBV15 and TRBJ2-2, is DAMVIQNPRYQVTQFGKPVTLSCSQTLNHNVMYWYQQKSSQAPKLLFHYYDKDFNNEADTPDNFQSRRPNTSFCFLDIRSPGLGDTAMYLCATSRGRFPSGELFFGEGSRLTVL.

The CDR3 reads CASSPNRDSPLHF. DNA for the CDR3: TGTGCCAGCTCACCCAACAGGGATTCACCCCTCCACTTT. The genes are TRBV18 and TRBJ1-6, with a possible D match to TRBD1 (6 bases). Germline CDR1 reads KGHSH; CDR2 reads LQKENI. The V end lost 3 bases, the J end lost 8 bases, and 8 bases lay between the germline ends. The CDR3 runs to 13 residues.

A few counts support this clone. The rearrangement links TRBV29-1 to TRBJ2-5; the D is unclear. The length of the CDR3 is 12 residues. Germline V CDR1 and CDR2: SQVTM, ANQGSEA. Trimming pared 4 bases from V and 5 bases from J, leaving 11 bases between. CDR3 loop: CSVVGYGETQYF. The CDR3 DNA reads TGCAGCGTTGTAGGGTACGGGGAGACCCAGTACTTC. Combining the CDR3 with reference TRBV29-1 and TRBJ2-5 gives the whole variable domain SAVISQKPSRDICQRGTSLTIQCQVDSQVTMMFWYRQQPGQSLTLIATANQGSEATYESGFVIDKFPISRPNLTFSTLTVSNMSPEDSSIYLCSVVGYGETQYFGPGTRLLVL.

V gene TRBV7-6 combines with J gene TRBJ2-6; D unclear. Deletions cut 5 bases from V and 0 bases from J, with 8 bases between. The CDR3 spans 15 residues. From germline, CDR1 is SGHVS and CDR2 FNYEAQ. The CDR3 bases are TGTGCCAGCAGCGCACTCTTCTCTGGGGCCAACGTCCTGACTTTC. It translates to CASSALFSGANVLTF.

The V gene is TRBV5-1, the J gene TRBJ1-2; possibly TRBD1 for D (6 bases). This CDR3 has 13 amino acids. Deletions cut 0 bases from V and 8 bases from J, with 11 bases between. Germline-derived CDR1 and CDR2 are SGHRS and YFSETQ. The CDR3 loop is CASSLDRVGGYTF. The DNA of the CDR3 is TGCGCCAGCAGCTTGGACAGGGTTGGAGGCTACACCTTC.

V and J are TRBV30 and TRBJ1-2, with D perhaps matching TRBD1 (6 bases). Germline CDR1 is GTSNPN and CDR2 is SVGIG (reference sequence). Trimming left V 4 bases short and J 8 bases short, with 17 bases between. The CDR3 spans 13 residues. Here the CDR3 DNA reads TGTGCCTGGAAGCGGGTCCAGGGGCTCGGCTACACCTTC. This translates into CAWKRVQGLGYTF.

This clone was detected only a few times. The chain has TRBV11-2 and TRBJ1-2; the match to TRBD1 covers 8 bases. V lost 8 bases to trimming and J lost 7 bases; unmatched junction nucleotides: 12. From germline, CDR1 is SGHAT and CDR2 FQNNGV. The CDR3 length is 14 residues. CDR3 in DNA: TGTGCCAGCTCGTACAGGGGGGTCCAGGGTGGCTACACCTTC. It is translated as CASSYRGVQGGYTF.

CDR3 protein: CASSFEAGGRNEQFF. In DNA form, the CDR3 reads TGTGCCAGCAGCTTCGAGGCGGGGGGGCGAAATGAGCAGTTCTTC. The chain employs TRBV5-4 and TRBJ2-1, with 9 bases matching TRBD2. J lost 7 bases, V lost 2 bases, and 7 bases had no gene match. Germline V lookup: CDR1 SGHNT, CDR2 YYREEE (reference sequence). The CDR3 runs 15 residues.

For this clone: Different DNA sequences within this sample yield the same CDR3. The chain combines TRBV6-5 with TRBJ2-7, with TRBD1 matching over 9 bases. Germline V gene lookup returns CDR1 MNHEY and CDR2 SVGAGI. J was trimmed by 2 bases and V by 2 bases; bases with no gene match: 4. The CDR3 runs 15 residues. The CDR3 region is CASSYRGQGTYEQYF. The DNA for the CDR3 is TGTGCCAGCAGTTACAGGGGACAGGGAACCTACGAGCAGTACTTC.

The CDR3, as DNA: TGTGCCTGGAGTGTAAGGCGCCAGCGTAATGAAAAACTGTTTTTT. It is translated as CAWSVRRQRNEKLFF. The chain uses TRBV30 and TRBJ1-4; D ambiguous. The CDR3 loop spans 15 amino acids. With 0 bases removed from V and 4 bases from J, the gap between germline ends came to 12 bases. Germline loops: CDR1 GTSNPN, CDR2 SVGIG (reference sequence).

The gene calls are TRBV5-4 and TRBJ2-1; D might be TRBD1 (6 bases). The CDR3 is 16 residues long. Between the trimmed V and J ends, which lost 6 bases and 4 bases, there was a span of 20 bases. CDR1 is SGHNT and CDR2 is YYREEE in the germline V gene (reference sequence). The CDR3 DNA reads TGTGCCAGCACCACCAAGGGGGTCTATGAGTACAATGAGCAGTTCTTC. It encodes CASTTKGVYEYNEQFF.

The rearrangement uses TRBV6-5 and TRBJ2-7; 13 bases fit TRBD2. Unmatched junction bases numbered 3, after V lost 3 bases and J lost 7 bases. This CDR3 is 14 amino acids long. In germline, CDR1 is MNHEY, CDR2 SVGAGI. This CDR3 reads CASSYETSGREQYF. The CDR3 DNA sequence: TGTGCCAGCAGTTATGAGACTAGCGGGAGGGAGCAGTACTTC.

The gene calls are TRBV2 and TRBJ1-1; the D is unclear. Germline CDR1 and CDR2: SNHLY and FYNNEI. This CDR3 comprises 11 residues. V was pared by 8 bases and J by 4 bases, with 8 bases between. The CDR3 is CASGPITEAFF. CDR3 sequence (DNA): TGTGCCAGCGGCCCGATCACTGAAGCTTTCTTT.

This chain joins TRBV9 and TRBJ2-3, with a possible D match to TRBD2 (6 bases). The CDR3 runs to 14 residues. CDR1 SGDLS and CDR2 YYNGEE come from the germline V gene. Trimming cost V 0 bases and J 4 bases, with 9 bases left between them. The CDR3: CASSVVEGPDTQYF. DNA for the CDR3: TGTGCCAGCAGCGTAGTGGAGGGCCCAGATACGCAGTATTTT.

CDR3 DNA sequence: TGCAGCTTAAGTAGAAACACTGAAGCTTTCTTT. Residues: CSLSRNTEAFF. The chain couples TRBV29-1 to TRBJ1-1, with D unresolved. Trimming cost V 8 bases and J 2 bases, with 9 bases left between them. Germline V gene lookup returns CDR1 SQVTM and CDR2 ANQGSEA. This CDR3 has 11 residues.

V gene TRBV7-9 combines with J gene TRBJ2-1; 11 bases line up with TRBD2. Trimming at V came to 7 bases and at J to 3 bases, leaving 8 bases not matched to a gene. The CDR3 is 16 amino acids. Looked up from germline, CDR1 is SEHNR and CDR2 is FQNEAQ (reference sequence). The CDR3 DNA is TGTGCCAGCACCAGGGGACTAGCGGACATCTACAATGAGCAGTTCTTC. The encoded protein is CASTRGLADIYNEQFF.

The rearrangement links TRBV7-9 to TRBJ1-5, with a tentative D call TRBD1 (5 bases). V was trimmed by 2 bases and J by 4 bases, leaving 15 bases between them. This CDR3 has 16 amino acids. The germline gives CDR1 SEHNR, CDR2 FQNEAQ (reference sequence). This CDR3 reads CASSLTVQGGNQPQHF. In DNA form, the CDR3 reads TGTGCCAGCAGCTTAACGGTTCAGGGAGGTAATCAGCCCCAGCATTTT.